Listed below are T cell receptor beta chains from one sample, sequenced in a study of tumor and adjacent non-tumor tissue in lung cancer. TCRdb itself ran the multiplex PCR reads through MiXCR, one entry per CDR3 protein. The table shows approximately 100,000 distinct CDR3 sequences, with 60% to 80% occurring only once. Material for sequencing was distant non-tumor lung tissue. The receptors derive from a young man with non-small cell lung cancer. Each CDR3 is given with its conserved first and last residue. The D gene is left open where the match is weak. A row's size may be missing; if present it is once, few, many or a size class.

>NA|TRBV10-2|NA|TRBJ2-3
CASSNGRGGTDMQYF
TGCGCCAGCAGCAACGGCAGAGGGGGGACAGATATGCAGTATTTT
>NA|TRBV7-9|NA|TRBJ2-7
CVNSLDGVTYEQYF
TGTGTCAACAGCTTAGACGGAGTCACCTACGAGCAGTACTTC
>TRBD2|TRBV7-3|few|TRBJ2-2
CASSLGTSGTTGELFF
TGTGCCAGCAGCTTAGGGACTAGCGGGACCACCGGGGAGCTGTTTTTT
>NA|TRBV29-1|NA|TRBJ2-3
CSMGPRLEAQYF
TGCAGCATGGGTCCGCGACTGGAAGCGCAGTATTTT
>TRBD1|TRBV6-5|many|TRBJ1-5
CASSPDRANNQPQHF
TGTGCCAGCAGTCCTGACAGGGCCAACAATCAGCCCCAGCATTTT
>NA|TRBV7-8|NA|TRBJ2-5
CASSLAEGATRYF
TGTGCCAGCAGCTTAGCAGAGGGAGCGACCCGGTACTTC
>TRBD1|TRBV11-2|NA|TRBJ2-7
CASSLVGQGLYEQHF
TGTGCCAGCAGCTTAGTAGGACAGGGGTTGTACGAGCAGCACTTC
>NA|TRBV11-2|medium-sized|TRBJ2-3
CASSLGPPRGGVTDTQYF
TGTGCCAGCAGCTTAGGACCGCCTAGAGGTGGGGTTACAGATACGCAGTATTTT
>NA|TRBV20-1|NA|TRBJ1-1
CSARKAGSGTEAFF
TGTAGTGCTAGAAAGGCAGGGTCGGGGACTGAAGCTTTCTTT
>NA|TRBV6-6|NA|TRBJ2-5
CASSYDESQYF
TGTGCCAGCAGTTACGATGAGAGCCAATACTTC
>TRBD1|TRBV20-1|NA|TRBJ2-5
CSAGPIRGHDETQYF
TGCAGTGCAGGCCCAATCAGGGGGCACGATGAGACCCAGTACTTC
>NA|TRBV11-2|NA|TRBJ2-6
CVSSPWGSGPGFGANVLTF
TGTGTCAGCAGCCCATGGGGTAGCGGTCCCGGGTTTGGGGCCAACGTCCTGACTTTC
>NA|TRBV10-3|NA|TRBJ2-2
CPIRTVNTGELFF
TGTCCCATCAGGACGGTCAACACCGGGGAGTTGTTTTTT
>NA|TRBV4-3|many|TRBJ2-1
CASSPSEGHEQFF
TGCGCCAGCAGCCCGTCGGAGGGACATGAGCAGTTCTTC
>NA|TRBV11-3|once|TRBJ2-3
CAGSLSTDTQYF
TGTGCAGGCAGCTTAAGCACAGATACGCAGTATTTT
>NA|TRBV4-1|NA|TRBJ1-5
CASSHDKRSTDTQHF
TGCGCCAGCAGCCATGATAAGCGGAGCACAGATACGCAGCATTTT
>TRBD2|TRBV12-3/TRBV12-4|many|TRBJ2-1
CASSFAPSGGGTEQFF
TGTGCCAGCAGTTTTGCCCCCTCTGGCGGGGGGACTGAGCAGTTCTTC
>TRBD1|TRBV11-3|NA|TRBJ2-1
CVSSWGIGGYEQFF
TGTGTCAGCAGCTGGGGGATAGGGGGCTATGAGCAGTTCTTC
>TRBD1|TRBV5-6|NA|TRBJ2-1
CASNLRTGASSYYEQFF
TGTGCCAGCAACTTGAGGACAGGGGCAAGCTCCTACTATGAGCAGTTCTTC
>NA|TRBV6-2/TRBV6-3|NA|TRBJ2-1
CASSVAGPSEQIF
TGTGCCAGCAGCGTCGCAGGGCCCAGTGAACAGATCTTC
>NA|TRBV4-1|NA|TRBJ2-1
CANSQEATNERFF
TGCGCCAACAGCCAAGAGGCTACGAATGAGCGGTTCTTC
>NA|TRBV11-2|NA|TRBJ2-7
CASSPGRGLYEQYF
TGTGCCAGCAGCCCGGGACGGGGGCTCTACGAGCAGTACTTC
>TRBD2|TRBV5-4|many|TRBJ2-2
CASRRTLAGPDTGELFF
TGTGCCAGCAGACGGACCCTAGCGGGCCCTGACACCGGGGAGCTGTTTTTT
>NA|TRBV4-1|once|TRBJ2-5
CASSQNPWETQYF
TGCGCCAGTAGCCAAAATCCTTGGGAGACCCAGTACTTC
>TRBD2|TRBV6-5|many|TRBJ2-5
CASSYGTSPPQETQYF
TGTGCCAGCAGTTACGGGACTAGCCCCCCTCAAGAGACCCAGTACTTC
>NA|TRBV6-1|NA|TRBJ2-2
CVSNEGTPTGELFF
TGTGTCAGCAATGAAGGAACACCTACCGGGGAGCTGTTTTTT
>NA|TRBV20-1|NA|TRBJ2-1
CSARDWRGGSYNKQFF
TGCAGTGCTAGAGATTGGCGGGGTGGCTCCTACAATAAGCAATTCTTC
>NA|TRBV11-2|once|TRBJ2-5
CASSSRQGEQDTQYF
TGTGCCAGCAGCTCCCGCCAGGGAGAACAAGATACCCAGTACTTC
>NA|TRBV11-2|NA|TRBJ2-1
CASDWDGYNKQSF
TGTGCCAGCGACTGGGACGGTTACAATAAGCAGTCCTTC
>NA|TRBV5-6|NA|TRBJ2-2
CASFFLGTGELFF
TGTGCCAGCTTCTTTTTGGGGACCGGGGAACTGTTTTTT
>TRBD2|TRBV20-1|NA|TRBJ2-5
CSAGLAGETQYF
TGCAGTGCGGGATTAGCGGGAGAGACCCAGTACTTC
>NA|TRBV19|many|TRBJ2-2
CATLRGTGELFF
TGTGCCACCCTCCGGGGGACCGGGGAGCTGTTTTTT
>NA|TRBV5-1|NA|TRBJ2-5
CASSLGIGEQETQYF
TGCGCCAGCAGCCTAGGGATAGGGGAGCAAGAGACCCAGTACTTC
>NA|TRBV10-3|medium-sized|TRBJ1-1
CAISEWGSGTEAFF
TGTGCCATCAGTGAGTGGGGGTCGGGCACTGAAGCTTTCTTT
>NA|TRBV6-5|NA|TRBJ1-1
CASSLGRLTEAFF
TGTGCCAGCAGTCTGGGACGGTTAACTGAAGCTTTCTTT
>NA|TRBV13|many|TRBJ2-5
CASSLAGGLGGETQYF
TGTGCCAGCAGCTTAGCCGGAGGATTAGGGGGAGAGACCCAGTACTTC
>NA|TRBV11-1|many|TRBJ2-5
CASSLAWAGEETQYF
TGTGCCAGCAGCTTAGCGTGGGCAGGAGAGGAGACCCAGTACTTC
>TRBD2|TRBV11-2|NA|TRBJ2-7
CASSLGLARSSYEQYF
TGTGCCAGCAGCTTAGGACTAGCGAGGAGCTCCTACGAGCAGTACTTC
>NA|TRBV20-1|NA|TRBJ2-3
CSVSRDLPTNTQYF
TGCAGTGTTAGTCGTGATTTACCTACAAATACGCAGTATTTT
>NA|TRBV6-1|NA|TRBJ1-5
CASSAPGSGQPQHF
TGCGCCAGCAGTGCCCCAGGGAGTGGTCAGCCCCAGCATTTT